One and the same sample provided the 15 T cell receptor beta chains below, sequenced in a study of shared clonotypes between healthy human individuals. The protocol was immunoSEQ multiplex PCR, while the TCRdb copy is restricted to in-frame clones and leaves out a portion. Of 1,500,000 or so clones listed, roughly 97% are singletons. The sequenced sample consisted of naive CD4+ T cells sorted from blood. Subset noted: CD45RA+ positively selected. Receptors were obtained from a young man in good health.

The chain links TRBV5-1 to TRBJ2-7, with TRBD2 as a possible D gene (7 bases). Germline loops: CDR1 SGHRS, CDR2 YFSETQ. Trimming left V 1 base short and J 2 bases short, with 16 bases between. The CDR3 runs to 16 residues. The CDR3 bases are TGCGCCAGCAGCTTGTCACCCAGCGGGGACACCTACGAGCAGTACTTC. It translates to CASSLSPSGDTYEQYF.

This chain uses TRBV11-2 with TRBJ2-1; D ambiguous. In germline, CDR1 is SGHAT, CDR2 FQNNGV. This CDR3 has 15 residues. Trimming left V 4 bases short and J 4 bases short, with 14 bases between. CDR3 sequence reads: CASSYPLGLYNEQFF. CDR3 nucleotide sequence: TGTGCCAGCAGCTATCCCCTGGGCCTATACAATGAGCAGTTCTTC.

This clone was counted once. The chain links TRBV11-3 to TRBJ2-7, with D hard to call. V was cut by 7 bases and J by 6 bases, with 13 bases left in between. The CDR3 runs to 12 residues. Germline CDR1 and CDR2: SGHNT and YENEEA. CDR3: CASTRTGLEQYF. The CDR3 DNA reads TGTGCCAGCACCCGGACGGGTCTCGAGCAGTACTTC.

This chain uses TRBV25-1 with TRBJ2-7; no clear D. V lost 7 bases and J 6 bases, leaving 19 bases between the germline ends. The CDR3 totals 14 residues. Germline V gene data show CDR1 as MGHDK and CDR2 as SYGVNS. CDR3 nucleotide sequence: TGTGCCAGCACCCCAAGCCCACCCTGGGGCGAGCAGTACTTC. Translated, it gives CASTPSPPWGEQYF.

The chain combines TRBV28 with TRBJ2-3; D remains ambiguous. CDR3 size: 14 residues. Trimming took 1 base from V and 4 from J, leaving 9 bases between them. Germline V CDR1 and CDR2: MDHEN, SYDVKM. This CDR3 reads CASSLFPVPDTQYF. CDR3 coding DNA: TGTGCCAGCAGTTTATTCCCTGTACCAGATACGCAGTATTTT. The whole variable domain, filled in from reference TRBV28 and TRBJ2-3, reads DVKVTQSSRYLVKRTGEKVFLECVQDMDHENMFWYRQDPGLGLRLIYFSYDVKMKEKGDIPEGYSVSREKKERFSLILESASTNQTSMYLCASSLFPVPDTQYFGPGTRLTVL.

Notes on this clone: Other nucleotide sequences in the sample specify the same CDR3. The CDR3 protein is CASSVGAGGSYEQYF. For the CDR3, the DNA is TGTGCCAGCAGCGTAGGTGCAGGGGGCTCCTACGAGCAGTACTTC. The chain combines TRBV9 with TRBJ2-7; 7 nucleotides agree with TRBD1. The germline CDR1 and CDR2 sequences are SGDLS and YYNGEE. This CDR3 is built from 15 residues. V lost 0 bases to trimming and J lost 0 bases; unmatched junction nucleotides: 3.

The genes are TRBV7-7 and TRBJ2-7, with 9 positions matching TRBD2. V lost 5 bases to trimming and J lost 5 bases; unmatched junction nucleotides: 10. CDR3 size: 15 residues. Germline V lookup: CDR1 SSHAT, CDR2 FNYEAQ (reference sequence). The CDR3 bases are TGTGCCAGCAGCCCGCGGGAGGGCGGTTTTAACGAGCAGTACTTC. Its translation is CASSPREGGFNEQYF.

The rearrangement joins TRBV9 to TRBJ2-4, with unresolved D. The CDR3 covers 14 residues. Germline CDR1 SGDLS, CDR2 YYNGEE. V was shortened by 0 bases and J by 1 base, with 5 bases between the two germline ends. The CDR3 loop is CASSVDMAKNIQYF. Here the CDR3 DNA reads TGTGCCAGCAGCGTAGACATGGCCAAAAACATTCAGTACTTC.

The gene calls are TRBV6-5 and TRBJ1-5; 7 bases are shared with TRBD1. This CDR3 is built from 14 residues. Unmatched junction bases numbered 4, after V lost 5 bases and J lost 3 bases. Germline V gives CDR1 MNHEY, CDR2 SVGAGI. The CDR3 loop is CASSPGQDNQPQHF. For the CDR3, the DNA is TGTGCCAGCAGTCCCGGACAGGACAATCAGCCCCAGCATTTT.

V is TRBV10-3 and J is TRBJ1-4; D ambiguous. This CDR3 spans 11 amino acids. Trimming stripped 2 bases from V and 8 bases from J, with 3 bases between. CDR1 and CDR2 (germline): ENHRY, SYGVKD. The DNA for the CDR3 is TGTGCCATCAGTGAGGCAGAAAAACTGTTTTTT. Translating it yields CAISEAEKLFF.

This chain connects TRBV10-3 to TRBJ2-5; TRBD2 agrees at 7 bases. Germline CDR1 is ENHRY and CDR2 is SYGVKD. The length of the CDR3 is 13 residues. Trimming removed 6 bases from V and 2 bases from J; junction bases left unmatched: 3. The CDR3 here is CAIRRETQETQYF. DNA of the CDR3: TGTGCCATCAGGCGGGAGACGCAAGAGACCCAGTACTTC.

The gene calls are TRBV19 and TRBJ2-6; D gene uncertain. The germline V and J ends were trimmed by 8 bases and 2 bases, with 22 bases remaining between them. CDR3 length: 18 amino acids. CDR1 and CDR2 from the germline V gene are LNHDA and SQIVND (reference sequence). The CDR3 sequence is CASEKGWQAKTGANVLTF. Here the CDR3 DNA reads TGTGCCAGTGAGAAAGGGTGGCAGGCAAAGACTGGGGCCAACGTCCTGACTTTC.

This clone was recorded only once. The chain joins TRBV5-4 to TRBJ1-1; a possible D gene is TRBD1 (5 bases). The V end was cut by 0 bases, the J end by 3 bases, with 12 bases between. The germline CDR1 and CDR2 sequences are SGHNT and YYREEE (reference sequence). The length of the CDR3 is 15 residues. The CDR3 here is CASSLEYRKDTEAFF. The CDR3, as DNA: TGTGCCAGCAGCTTGGAATACAGGAAAGACACTGAAGCTTTCTTT.

V usage is TRBV28 and J usage is TRBJ1-1, with 11 nucleotides matching TRBD1. Germline loops: CDR1 MDHEN, CDR2 SYDVKM. The V segment lost 6 bases and the J segment 7 bases; nucleotides outside the gene matches: 10. The CDR3 spans 15 residues. CDR3 loop: CASSSPGTGGLEAFF. The CDR3 DNA is TGTGCCAGCAGCTCCCCCGGGACAGGGGGGCTTGAAGCTTTCTTT.

The V call is TRBV28, the J call TRBJ2-4; unclear D gene. Trimming cost V 4 bases and J 5 bases, with 6 bases left between them. The germline gives CDR1 MDHEN, CDR2 SYDVKM. This CDR3 region has 12 residues. CDR3 loop: CASSSRENIQYF. In DNA, the CDR3 is TGTGCCAGCAGTTCGAGAGAAAACATTCAGTACTTC.